The clone carrying this TCR beta chain was recorded only once. This sample was taken from a study of blood T cell repertoires in COVID-19. The data were produced by immunoSEQ multiplex PCR, yet TCRdb's version contains in-frame clones alone and is incomplete. The profile shows fewer than 350,000 clones, approximately 83% of them singletons. CDR1 is GTSNPN and CDR2 is SVGIG in the germline V gene (reference sequence). Trimming shortened V by 5 bases and J by 0 bases, and 14 bases separated the two germline ends. This CDR3 is 15 amino acids long. This clonotype was obtained from a woman in her thirties who had recovered from COVID-19. The V call is TRBV30, the J call TRBJ2-1; D possibly corresponds to TRBD2 (6 bases). The sequencing sample was made of peripheral blood. In DNA form, the CDR3 reads TGTGCCTGGGCGAATGGGGGGAGCTCCTACAATGAGCAGTTCTTC. It yields the protein CAWANGGSSYNEQFF.